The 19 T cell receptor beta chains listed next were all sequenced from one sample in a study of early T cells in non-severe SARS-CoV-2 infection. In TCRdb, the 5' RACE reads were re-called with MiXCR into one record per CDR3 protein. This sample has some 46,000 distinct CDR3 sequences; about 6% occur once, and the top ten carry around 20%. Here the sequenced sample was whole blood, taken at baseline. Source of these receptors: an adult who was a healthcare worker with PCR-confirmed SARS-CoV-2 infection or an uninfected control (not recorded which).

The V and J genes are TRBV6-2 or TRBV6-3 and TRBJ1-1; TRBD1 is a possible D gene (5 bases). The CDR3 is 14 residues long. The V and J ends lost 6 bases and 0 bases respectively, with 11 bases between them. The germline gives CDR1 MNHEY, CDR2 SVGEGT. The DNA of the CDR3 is TGTGCCAGCAGGACTTGGACATTGAACACTGAAGCTTTCTTT. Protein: CASRTWTLNTEAFF.

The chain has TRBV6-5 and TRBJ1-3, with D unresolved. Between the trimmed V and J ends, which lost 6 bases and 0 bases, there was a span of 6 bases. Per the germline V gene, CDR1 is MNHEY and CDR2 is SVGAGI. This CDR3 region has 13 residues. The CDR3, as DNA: TGTGCCAGCAGAGACAACTCTGGAAACACCATATATTTT. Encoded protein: CASRDNSGNTIYF.

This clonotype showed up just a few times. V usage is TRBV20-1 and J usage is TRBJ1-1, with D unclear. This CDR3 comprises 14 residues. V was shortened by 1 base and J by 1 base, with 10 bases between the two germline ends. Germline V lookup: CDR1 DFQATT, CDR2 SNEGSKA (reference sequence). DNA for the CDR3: TGCAGTGCTAGAGTACGGGCAGGGAACACTGAAGCTTTCTTT. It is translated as CSARVRAGNTEAFF.

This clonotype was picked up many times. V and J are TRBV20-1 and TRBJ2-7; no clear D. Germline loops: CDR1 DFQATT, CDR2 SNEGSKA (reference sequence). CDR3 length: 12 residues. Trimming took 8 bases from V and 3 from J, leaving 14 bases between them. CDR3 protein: CSSRRGDYEQYF. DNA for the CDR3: TGCAGTTCTCGGCGTGGGGACTACGAGCAGTACTTC.

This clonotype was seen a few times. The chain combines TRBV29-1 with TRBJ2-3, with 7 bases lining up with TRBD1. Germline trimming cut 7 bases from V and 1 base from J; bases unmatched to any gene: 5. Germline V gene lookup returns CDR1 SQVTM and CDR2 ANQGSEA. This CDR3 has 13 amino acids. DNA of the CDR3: TGCAGCGCACGACAGGGTCGCACAGATACGCAGTATTTT. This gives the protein CSARQGRTDTQYF.

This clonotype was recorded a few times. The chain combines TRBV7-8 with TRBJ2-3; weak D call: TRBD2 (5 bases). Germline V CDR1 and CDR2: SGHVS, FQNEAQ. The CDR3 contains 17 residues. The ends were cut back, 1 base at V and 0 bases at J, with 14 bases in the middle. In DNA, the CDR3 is TGTGCCAGCAGCTTAGTCGGAGGAACCCTGAGCACAGATACGCAGTATTTT. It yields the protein CASSLVGGTLSTDTQYF.

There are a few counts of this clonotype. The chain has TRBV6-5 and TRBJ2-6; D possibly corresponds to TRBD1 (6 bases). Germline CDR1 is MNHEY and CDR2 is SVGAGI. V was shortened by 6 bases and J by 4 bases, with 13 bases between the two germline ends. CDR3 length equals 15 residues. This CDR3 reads CASSTTGIGANVLTF. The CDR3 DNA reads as TGTGCCAGCAGCACTACAGGGATCGGGGCCAACGTCCTGACTTTC.

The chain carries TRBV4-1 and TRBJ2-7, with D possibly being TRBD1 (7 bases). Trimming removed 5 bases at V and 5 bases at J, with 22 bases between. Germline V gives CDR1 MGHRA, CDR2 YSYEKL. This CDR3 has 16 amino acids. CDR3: CASSAPSAGGGDEQYF. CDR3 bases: TGCGCCAGCAGCGCCCCGTCAGCAGGGGGAGGCGACGAGCAGTACTTC.

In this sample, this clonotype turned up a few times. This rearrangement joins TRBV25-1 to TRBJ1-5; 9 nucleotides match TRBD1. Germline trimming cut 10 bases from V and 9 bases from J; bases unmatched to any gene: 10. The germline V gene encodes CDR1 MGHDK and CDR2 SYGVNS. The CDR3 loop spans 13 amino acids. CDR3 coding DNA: TGTGCCACGGGGACAGGGATGGTAGGGCCCCAGCATTTT. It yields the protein CATGTGMVGPQHF.

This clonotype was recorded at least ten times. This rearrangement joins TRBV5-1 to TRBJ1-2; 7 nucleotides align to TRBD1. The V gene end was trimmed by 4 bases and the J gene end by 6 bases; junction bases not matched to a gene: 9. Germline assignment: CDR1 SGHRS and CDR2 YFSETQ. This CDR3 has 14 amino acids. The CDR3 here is CASSPAPTGNGYTF. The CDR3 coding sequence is TGCGCCAGCAGCCCAGCTCCGACAGGGAATGGCTACACCTTC.

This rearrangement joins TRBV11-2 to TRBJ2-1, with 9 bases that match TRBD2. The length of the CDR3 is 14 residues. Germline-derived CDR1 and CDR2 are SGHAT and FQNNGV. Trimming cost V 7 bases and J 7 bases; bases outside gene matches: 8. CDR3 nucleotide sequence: TGTGCCAGCACGCTAGCGGGAATTAGGAATGAGCAGTTCTTC. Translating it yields CASTLAGIRNEQFF.

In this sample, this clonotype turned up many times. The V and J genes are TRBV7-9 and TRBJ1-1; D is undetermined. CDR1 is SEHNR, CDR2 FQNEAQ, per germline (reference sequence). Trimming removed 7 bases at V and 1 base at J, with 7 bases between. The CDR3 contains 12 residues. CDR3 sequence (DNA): TGTGCCAGCACCCGACAGAACACTGAAGCTTTCTTT. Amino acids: CASTRQNTEAFF.

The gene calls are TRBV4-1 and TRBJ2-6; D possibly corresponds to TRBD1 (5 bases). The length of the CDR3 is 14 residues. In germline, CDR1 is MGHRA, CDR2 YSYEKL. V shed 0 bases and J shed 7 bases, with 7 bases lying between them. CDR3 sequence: CASSQEGQANVLTF. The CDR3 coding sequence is TGCGCCAGCAGCCAAGAAGGACAAGCCAACGTCCTGACTTTC.

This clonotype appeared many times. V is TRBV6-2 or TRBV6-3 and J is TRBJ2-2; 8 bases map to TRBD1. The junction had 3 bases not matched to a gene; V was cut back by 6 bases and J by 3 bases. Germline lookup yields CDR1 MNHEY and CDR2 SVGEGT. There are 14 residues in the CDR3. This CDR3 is CASSRGQDTGELFF. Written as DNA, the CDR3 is TGTGCCAGCAGCAGGGGACAGGACACCGGGGAGCTGTTTTTT.

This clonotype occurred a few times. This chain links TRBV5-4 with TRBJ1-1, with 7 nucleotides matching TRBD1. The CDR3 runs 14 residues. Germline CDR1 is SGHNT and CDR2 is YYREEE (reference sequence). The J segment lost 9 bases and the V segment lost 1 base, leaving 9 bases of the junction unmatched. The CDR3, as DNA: TGTGCCAGCAGCTTGAGAGGGGGCAAAACGAAAGCTTTCTTT. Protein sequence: CASSLRGGKTKAFF.

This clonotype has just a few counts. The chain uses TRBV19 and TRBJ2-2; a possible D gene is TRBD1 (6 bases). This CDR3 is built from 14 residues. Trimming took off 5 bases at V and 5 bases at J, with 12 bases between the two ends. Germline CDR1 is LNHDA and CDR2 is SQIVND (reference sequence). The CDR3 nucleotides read TGTGCCAGTAGTCCTCAGGGGTGGACCGGGGAGCTGTTTTTT. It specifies CASSPQGWTGELFF.

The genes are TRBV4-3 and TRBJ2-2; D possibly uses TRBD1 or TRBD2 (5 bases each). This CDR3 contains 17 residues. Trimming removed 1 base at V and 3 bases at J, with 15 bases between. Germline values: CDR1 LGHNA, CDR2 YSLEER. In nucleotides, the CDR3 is TGCGCCAGCAGCCAAGGAAGCCAGGGACGTTACACCGGGGAGCTGTTTTTT. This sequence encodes CASSQGSQGRYTGELFF.

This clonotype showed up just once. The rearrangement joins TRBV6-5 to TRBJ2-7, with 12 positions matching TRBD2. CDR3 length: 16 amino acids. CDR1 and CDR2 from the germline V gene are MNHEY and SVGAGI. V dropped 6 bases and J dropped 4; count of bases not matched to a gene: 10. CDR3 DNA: TGTGCCAGCAGGGCCCCGGGACTAGCGGGTAAATACGAGCAGTACTTC. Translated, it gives CASRAPGLAGKYEQYF.

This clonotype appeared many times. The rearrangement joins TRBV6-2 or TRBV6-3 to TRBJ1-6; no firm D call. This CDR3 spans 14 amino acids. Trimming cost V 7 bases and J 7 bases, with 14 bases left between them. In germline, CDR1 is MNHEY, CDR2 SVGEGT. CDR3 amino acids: CASTHGSRNSPLHF. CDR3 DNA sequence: TGTGCCAGCACCCACGGATCGAGGAATTCACCCCTCCACTTT.